The next 16 T cell receptor beta chains were all read from a single sample in a study of spatial heterogeneity in lung cancer. Time point meaning: blood at routine non-recurrence follow-up after resection. Unsorted whole RNA samples from tumor, nontumor lung or frozen PBMC were sequenced. TCRdb analysed the 5' RACE reads with MiXCR anew, one entry per CDR3 protein. The sample comprises more than 95,000 distinct CDR3 sequences, 10% to 15% of which are singletons, and approximately 16% rests with the top ten. This sample comprised PBMCs, obtained at follow-up. The receptors here all came from a male donor with early-stage non-small cell lung cancer.

For the CDR3, the DNA is TGCAGCGTAAGACGGAGGAGAGAGACCCAGTACTTC. Translation: CSVRRRRETQYF. This sequence joins TRBV29-1 and TRBJ2-5; possible D gene TRBD2, 5 bases. The CDR3 runs 12 residues. Germline-derived CDR1 and CDR2 are SQVTM and ANQGSEA. V dropped 6 bases and J dropped 4 bases, with 12 bases sitting between them.

This clonotype was observed at least ten times. This sequence joins TRBV7-9 and TRBJ2-2; 8 nucleotides align to TRBD1. V lost 4 bases and J lost 0; bases outside the gene matches: 10. This CDR3 has 18 residues. In germline, CDR1 is SEHNR, CDR2 FQNEAQ (reference sequence). This chain's CDR3 is CASSSPFQGASNTGELFF. CDR3 sequence (DNA): TGTGCCAGCAGCTCACCATTTCAGGGGGCGTCGAACACCGGGGAGCTGTTTTTT.

This clonotype was observed at least ten times. The chain is built from TRBV7-2 and TRBJ2-5; no clear D gene. Germline CDR1 SGHTA, CDR2 FQGNSA. The CDR3 has 12 amino acids. Deletions cut 4 bases from V and 1 base from J, with 4 bases between. For the CDR3, the DNA is TGTGCCAGCAGCTCATCCCAAGAGACCCAGTACTTC. Its protein product is CASSSSQETQYF.

The sample holds a few counts of this clonotype. V is TRBV7-2 and J is TRBJ1-5; 10 bases are a match to TRBD1. J gave up 11 bases and V 4 bases, and 11 bases lay outside the gene matches. The CDR3 contains 15 residues. CDR1 and CDR2 from the germline V gene are SGHTA and FQGNSA. DNA of the CDR3: TGTGCCAGCAGCTCAGACAGGGGGCTTCCACAGGCCCAGCATTTT. It codes for CASSSDRGLPQAQHF.

V gene TRBV9 combines with J gene TRBJ1-1; D is ambiguous. Germline V lookup: CDR1 SGDLS, CDR2 YYNGEE. The CDR3 is made up of 14 amino acids. Deletions cut 3 bases from V and 1 base from J, with 10 bases between. As DNA, the CDR3 is TGTGCCAGCAGCGCCCACCTCGCGAACACTGAAGCTTTCTTT. Protein sequence: CASSAHLANTEAFF. The variable domain in full, with the rest retrieved from reference TRBV9 and TRBJ1-1, is DSGVTQTPKHLITATGQRVTLRCSPRSGDLSVYWYQQSLDQGLQFLIQYYNGEERAKGNILERFSAQQFPDLHSELNLSSLELGDSALYFCASSAHLANTEAFFGQGTRLTVV.

This clonotype was seen only a few times. The CDR3, as DNA: TGTGCCAGCAGCCGAAGTGGACGGATAGCCAACTATGGCTACACCTTC. This codes for CASSRSGRIANYGYTF. This chain uses TRBV5-6 with TRBJ1-2; D ambiguous. Trimming pared 4 bases from V and 2 bases from J, leaving 18 bases between. Germline loops: CDR1 SGHDT, CDR2 YYEEEE. This CDR3 is built from 16 residues.

This clonotype was detected many times. The chain has TRBV3-1 and TRBJ2-3; unclear D gene. Germline loops: CDR1 LGHDT, CDR2 YNNKEL (reference sequence). This CDR3 region has 12 residues. Deletions cut 1 base from V and 6 bases from J, with 5 bases between. CDR3 DNA sequence: TGTGCCAGCAGCCAAGGTTCCGATACGCAGTATTTT. This sequence encodes CASSQGSDTQYF.

This clonotype was counted at least ten times. The chain links TRBV10-3 to TRBJ2-5; D is possibly TRBD2 (6 bases). Trimming shortened V by 4 bases and J by 5 bases, and 11 bases separated the two germline ends. Germline CDR1 is ENHRY and CDR2 is SYGVKD. The CDR3 totals 13 residues. The CDR3 here is CAISGLAAETQYF. The DNA for the CDR3 is TGTGCCATCAGTGGATTAGCGGCGGAGACCCAGTACTTC.

The V call is TRBV11-2, the J call TRBJ1-5, with D hard to call. V was shortened by 0 bases and J by 6 bases, with 6 bases between the two germline ends. The CDR3 extends over 13 amino acids. Germline V gene data show CDR1 as SGHAT and CDR2 as FQNNGV. The CDR3 sequence: CASSLELSQPQHF. CDR3 nucleotide sequence: TGTGCCAGCAGCTTAGAGCTAAGTCAGCCCCAGCATTTT.

The chain employs TRBV20-1 and TRBJ2-1, with 11 bases that match TRBD2. The ends lost 3 bases at V and 6 bases at J; junction bases unmatched: 7. Germline V CDR1 and CDR2: DFQATT, SNEGSKA (reference sequence). The CDR3 is 15 residues long. The CDR3 here is CSARHGTSGRNEQFF. CDR3 bases: TGCAGTGCTAGGCATGGGACTAGCGGTCGCAATGAGCAGTTCTTC.

There are many counts of this clonotype. The CDR3 DNA is TGTGCCACCAGCAGGGAGGGGAATCAGCCCCAGCATTTT. Residues: CATSREGNQPQHF. The chain has TRBV15 and TRBJ1-5; D is perhaps TRBD1 (5 bases). With 3 bases removed from V and 4 bases from J, the gap between germline ends came to 7 bases. CDR1 and CDR2 from the germline V gene are LNHNV and YYDKDF (reference sequence). The CDR3 has 13 amino acids.

This clonotype has ten or more counts. The chain couples TRBV29-1 to TRBJ1-2; 8 bases agree with TRBD1. Germline lookup yields CDR1 SQVTM and CDR2 ANQGSEA. The V and J ends lost 7 bases and 6 bases, in that order; junction bases with no gene match: 7. This CDR3 has 12 residues. The CDR3 sequence: CSGKAGGDGYTF. CDR3 DNA: TGCAGCGGCAAGGCAGGGGGCGATGGCTACACCTTC.

CDR3 sequence (DNA): TGTGCCAGCAGTCTGGGAGGGATCTACACCTTC. Translated: CASSLGGIYTF. The rearrangement uses TRBV12-3 or TRBV12-4 and TRBJ1-2, with no clear D. V gave up 5 bases and J gave up 10 bases, with 11 bases separating them. The CDR3 spans 11 residues.

This clonotype has a handful of counts. The genes are TRBV19 and TRBJ2-3; D gene uncertain. Per the germline V gene, CDR1 is LNHDA and CDR2 is SQIVND (reference sequence). V was pared by 9 bases and J by 0 bases, with 16 bases between. This CDR3 has 15 amino acids. CDR3 bases: TGTGCCAGCGCTGGCCCCTCAGCTAGCACAGATACGCAGTATTTT. This sequence encodes CASAGPSASTDTQYF.

The chain has TRBV7-2 and TRBJ1-6; D gene ambiguous. There are 14 residues in the CDR3. Germline-derived CDR1 and CDR2 are SGHTA and FQGNSA. V shed 0 bases and J shed 7 bases, with 7 bases lying between them. The CDR3: CASSLALQNSPLHF. CDR3 DNA sequence: TGTGCCAGCAGCTTAGCGCTACAGAATTCACCCCTCCACTTT.

V usage is TRBV5-4 and J usage is TRBJ1-6; 7 nucleotides line up with TRBD1. The CDR3 covers 16 residues. V trimming: 1 base; J trimming: 7 bases; junction bases outside the gene matches: 8. Germline CDR1 is SGHNT and CDR2 is YYREEE (reference sequence). The DNA for the CDR3 is TGTGCCAGCAGCTTGAAGACAGGGACTATCAATTCACCCCTCCACTTT. Translated, it gives CASSLKTGTINSPLHF. The full variable domain, with the rest looked up from reference TRBV5-4 and TRBJ1-6, is ETGVTQSPTHLIKTRGQQVTLRCSSQSGHNTVSWYQQALGQGPQFIFQYYREEENGRGNFPPRFSGLQFPNYSSELNVNALELDDSALYLCASSLKTGTINSPLHFGNGTRLTVT.